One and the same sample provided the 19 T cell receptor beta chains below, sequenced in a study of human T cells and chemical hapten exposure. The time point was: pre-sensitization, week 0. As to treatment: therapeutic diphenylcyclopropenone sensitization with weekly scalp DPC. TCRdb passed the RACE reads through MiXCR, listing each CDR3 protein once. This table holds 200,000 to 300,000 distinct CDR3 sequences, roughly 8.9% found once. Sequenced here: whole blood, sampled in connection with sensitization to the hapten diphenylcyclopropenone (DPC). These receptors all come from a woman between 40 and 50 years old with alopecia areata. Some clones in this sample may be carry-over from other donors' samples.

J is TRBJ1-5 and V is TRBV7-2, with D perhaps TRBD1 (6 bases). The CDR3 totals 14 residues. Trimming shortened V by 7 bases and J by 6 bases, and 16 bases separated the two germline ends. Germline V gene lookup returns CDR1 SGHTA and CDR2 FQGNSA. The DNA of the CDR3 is TGTGCCAGCAACGAGGGGGGGCTGCCTCAGCCCCAGCATTTT. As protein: CASNEGGLPQPQHF.

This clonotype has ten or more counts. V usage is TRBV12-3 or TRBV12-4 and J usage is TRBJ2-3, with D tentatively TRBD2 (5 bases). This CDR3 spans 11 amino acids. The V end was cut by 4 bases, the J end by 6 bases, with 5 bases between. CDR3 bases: TGTGCCAGCAGTTCGGGGGATACGCAGTATTTT. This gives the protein CASSSGDTQYF.

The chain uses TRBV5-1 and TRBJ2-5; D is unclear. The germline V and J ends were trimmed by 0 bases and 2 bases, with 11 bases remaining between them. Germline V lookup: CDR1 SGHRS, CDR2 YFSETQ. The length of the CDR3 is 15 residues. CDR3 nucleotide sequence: TGCGCCAGCAGCTTGGAGCTACCGAGGCAAGAGACCCAGTACTTC. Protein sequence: CASSLELPRQETQYF.

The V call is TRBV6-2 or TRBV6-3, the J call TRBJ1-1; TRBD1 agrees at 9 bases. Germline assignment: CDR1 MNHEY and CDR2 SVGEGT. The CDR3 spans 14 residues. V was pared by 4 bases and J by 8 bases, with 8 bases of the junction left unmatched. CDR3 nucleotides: TGTGCCAGCAGTTTACTGGCCGGGACAGGGGAAGCTTTCTTT. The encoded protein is CASSLLAGTGEAFF.

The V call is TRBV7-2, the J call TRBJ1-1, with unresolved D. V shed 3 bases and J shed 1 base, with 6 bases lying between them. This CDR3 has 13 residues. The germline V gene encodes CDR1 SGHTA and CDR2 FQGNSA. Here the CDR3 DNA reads TGTGCCAGCAGCTTCAACACGAACACTGAAGCTTTCTTT. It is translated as CASSFNTNTEAFF. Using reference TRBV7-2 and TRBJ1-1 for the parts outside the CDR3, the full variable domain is GAGVSQSPSNKVTEKGKDVELRCDPISGHTALYWYRQSLGQGLEFLIYFQGNSAPDKSGLPSDRFSAERTGGSVSTLTIQRTQQEDSAVYLCASSFNTNTEAFFGQGTRLTVV.

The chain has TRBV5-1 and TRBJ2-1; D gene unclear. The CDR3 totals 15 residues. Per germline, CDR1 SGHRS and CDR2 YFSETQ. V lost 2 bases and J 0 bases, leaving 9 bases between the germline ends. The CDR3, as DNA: TGCGCCAGCAGCTTTGACAAGAACTCCTACAATGAGCAGTTCTTC. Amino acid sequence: CASSFDKNSYNEQFF.

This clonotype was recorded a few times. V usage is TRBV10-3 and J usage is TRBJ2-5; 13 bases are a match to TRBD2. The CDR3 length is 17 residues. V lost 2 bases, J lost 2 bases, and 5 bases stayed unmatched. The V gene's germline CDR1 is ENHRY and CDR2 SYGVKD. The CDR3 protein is CAISEGRGLAGQETQYF. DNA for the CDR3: TGTGCCATCAGTGAGGGGAGGGGACTAGCGGGGCAAGAGACCCAGTACTTC.

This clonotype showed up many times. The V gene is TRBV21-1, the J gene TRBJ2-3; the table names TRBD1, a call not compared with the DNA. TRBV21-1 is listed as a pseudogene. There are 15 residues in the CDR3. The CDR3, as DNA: TGTGCCAGCAGCAACGACAGGGGCCTCAGAGATACGCAGTATTTT. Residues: CASSNDRGLRDTQYF.

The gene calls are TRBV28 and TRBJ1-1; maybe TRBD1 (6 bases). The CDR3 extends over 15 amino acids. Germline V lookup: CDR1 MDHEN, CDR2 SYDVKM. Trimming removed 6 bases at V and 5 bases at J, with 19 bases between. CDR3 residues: CASRTQGGGLTEAFF. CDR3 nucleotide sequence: TGTGCCAGCAGAACCCAAGGAGGGGGTTTGACTGAAGCTTTCTTT.

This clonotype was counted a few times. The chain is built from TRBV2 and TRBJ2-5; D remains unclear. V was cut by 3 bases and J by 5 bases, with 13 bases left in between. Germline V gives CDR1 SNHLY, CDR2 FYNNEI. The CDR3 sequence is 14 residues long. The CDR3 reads CASSEGVSGETQYF. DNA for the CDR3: TGTGCCAGCAGTGAGGGTGTCTCCGGGGAGACCCAGTACTTC.

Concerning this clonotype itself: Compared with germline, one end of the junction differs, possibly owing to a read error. This CDR3 is CASSALRAGSPLHF. The CDR3 DNA reads TGCGCCAGCAGCGCGCTCAGGGCAGGGTCACCCCTCCACTTT. V and J are TRBV7-2 and TRBJ1-6, with a weak D call TRBD1 (5 bases). The germline gives CDR1 SGHTA, CDR2 FQGNSA. CDR3 size: 14 residues.

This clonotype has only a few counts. The CDR3 protein is CASTPAGLAPNAYNEQFF. Written as DNA, the CDR3 is TGTGCCAGCACCCCCGCTGGGCTAGCTCCGAACGCCTACAATGAGCAGTTCTTC. The chain employs TRBV28 and TRBJ2-1; TRBD2 might be the D (5 bases). Trimming cost V 7 bases and J 2 bases, with 24 bases left between them. CDR1 and CDR2 (germline): MDHEN, SYDVKM. The CDR3 runs to 18 residues.

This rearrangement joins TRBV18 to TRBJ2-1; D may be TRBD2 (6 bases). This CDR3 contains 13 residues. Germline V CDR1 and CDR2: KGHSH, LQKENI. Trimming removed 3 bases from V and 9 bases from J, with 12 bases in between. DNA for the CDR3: TGTGCCAGCTCACCTATAGGAGGGTCTGAGCAGTTCTTC. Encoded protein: CASSPIGGSEQFF.

CDR3 residues: CASGSWTSPGELFF. DNA for the CDR3: TGTGCCAGCGGATCTTGGACTAGCCCCGGGGAGCTGTTTTTT. This sequence joins TRBV6-2 or TRBV6-3 and TRBJ2-2, with 8 bases matching TRBD2. Germline CDR1 and CDR2: MNHEY and SVGEGT. The CDR3 spans 14 residues. Trimming removed 8 bases from V and 6 bases from J; junction bases left unmatched: 8.

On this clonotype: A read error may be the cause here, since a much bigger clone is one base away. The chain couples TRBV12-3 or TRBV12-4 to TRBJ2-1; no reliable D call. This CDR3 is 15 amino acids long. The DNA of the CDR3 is TGTGCCAGCAGTTTGGGTAGCCAAACTTACAATGTGCAGTTCTTC. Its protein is CASSLGSQTYNVQFF.

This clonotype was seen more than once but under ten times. CDR3 sequence reads: CSARNDRGWAEAFF. The CDR3 DNA is TGCAGTGCTAGAAATGACAGGGGCTGGGCTGAAGCTTTCTTT. The rearrangement links TRBV20-1 to TRBJ1-1; 8 nucleotides align to TRBD1. V shed 2 bases and J 6 bases; nucleotides not matched to a gene: 8. The germline V gene has CDR1 DFQATT and CDR2 SNEGSKA (reference sequence). The CDR3 consists of 14 residues.

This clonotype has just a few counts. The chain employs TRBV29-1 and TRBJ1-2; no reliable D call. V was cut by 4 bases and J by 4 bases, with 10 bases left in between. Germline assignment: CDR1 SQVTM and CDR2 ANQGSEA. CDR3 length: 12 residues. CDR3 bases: TGCAGCGTTGTGCTCGTGGGCTATGGCTACACCTTC. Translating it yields CSVVLVGYGYTF.

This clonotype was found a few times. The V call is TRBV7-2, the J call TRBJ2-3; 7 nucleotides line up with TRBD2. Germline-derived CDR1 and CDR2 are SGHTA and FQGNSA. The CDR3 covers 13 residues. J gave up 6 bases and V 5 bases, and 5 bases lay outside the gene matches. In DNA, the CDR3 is TGTGCCAGCAGCCCAGGCGGGGGTGATACGCAGTATTTT. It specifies CASSPGGGDTQYF.

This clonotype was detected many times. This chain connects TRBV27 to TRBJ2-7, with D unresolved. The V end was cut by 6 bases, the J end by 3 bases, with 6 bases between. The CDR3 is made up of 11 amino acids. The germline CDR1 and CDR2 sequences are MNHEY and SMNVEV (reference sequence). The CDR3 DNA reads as TGTGCCAGCAGAGATAACTACGAGCAGTACTTC. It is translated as CASRDNYEQYF.